A selection of T cell receptor beta chains follows, all from one sample in a study of Ad26.COV2.S vaccination and SARS-CoV-2 variants. The method was immunoSEQ multiplex PCR; TCRdb's version includes in-frame clones alone and lacks a portion of them. The sample includes about 400,000 clones, 88% seen only once; the top ten take 3.5% to 4%. The sample consisted of peripheral blood, taken in a trial of Ad26.COV2.S vaccine versus placebo. Receptors were obtained from a person aged 18-65 years who received the Ad26.COV2.S COVID-19 vaccine or a placebo. Each CDR3 is given with its conserved first and last residue. The order of the fields is CDR3 protein, V gene, J gene.

CDR3: CASSFPGGVEAFF
V: TRBV7-9
J: TRBJ1-1

CDR3: CASSPGRGNIQYF
V: TRBV9
J: TRBJ2-4

CDR3: CASSQDRYEQYF
V: TRBV3-1/TRBV3-2
J: TRBJ2-7

CDR3: CASSERVGVWGRDTQYF
V: TRBV6-1
J: TRBJ2-3

CDR3: CASSRTGTDSPPGGYTF
V: TRBV5-8
J: TRBJ1-2

CDR3: CASSLPGTVNSYEQYF
V: TRBV28
J: TRBJ2-7

CDR3: CASSSVRYYGYTF
V: TRBV28
J: TRBJ1-2

CDR3: CASSLERRDRGYINQPQHF
V: TRBV5-6
J: TRBJ1-5

CDR3: CASRLGTGFSNQPQHF
V: TRBV28
J: TRBJ1-5

CDR3: CASSKTSGTSGESYEQYF
V: TRBV2
J: TRBJ2-7

CDR3: CASSLSSGVSYNEQFF
V: TRBV5-6
J: TRBJ2-1

CDR3: CASSPGRARSYEQYF
V: TRBV4-1
J: TRBJ2-7

CDR3: CASSEYEGGAIDYGYTF
V: TRBV6-1
J: TRBJ1-2

CDR3: CASSQDLRRAVNEQFF
V: TRBV4-3
J: TRBJ2-1

CDR3: CASSPSEGREAFF
V: TRBV4-1
J: TRBJ1-1

CDR3: CASSNTPGPGGADTQYF
V: TRBV5-1
J: TRBJ2-3

CDR3: CSASSLAASYNEQFF
V: TRBV20-1
J: TRBJ2-1

CDR3: CASSPAGYGYTF
V: TRBV12-3/TRBV12-4
J: TRBJ1-2

CDR3: CASSQRTGNTEAFF
V: TRBV6-5
J: TRBJ1-1

CDR3: CACAQSGANVLTF
V: TRBV13
J: TRBJ2-6

CDR3: CASSRGPWETQYF
V: TRBV7-2
J: TRBJ2-5

CDR3: CASRRGGGNQPQHF
V: TRBV28
J: TRBJ1-5

CDR3: CASKTGGPGELFF
V: TRBV6-6
J: TRBJ2-2

CDR3: CASSPTAGQGQDTQYF
V: TRBV3-1/TRBV3-2
J: TRBJ2-3

CDR3: CASKGDSQETQYF
V: TRBV10-1
J: TRBJ2-5

CDR3: CSASGAPEAFF
V: TRBV20-1
J: TRBJ1-1

CDR3: CASTGVGETQYF
V: TRBV28
J: TRBJ2-5

CDR3: CASSRGQGNRNEQYF
V: TRBV6-5
J: TRBJ2-7

CDR3: CASSKTSGVPETQYF
V: TRBV5-5
J: TRBJ2-5

CDR3: CATRGLALANEQFF
V: TRBV24-1
J: TRBJ2-1

CDR3: CASVADSSSYEQYF
V: TRBV2
J: TRBJ2-7

CDR3: CASSASTGSSYEQYF
V: TRBV19
J: TRBJ2-7

CDR3: CASSYPTGIPGELFF
V: TRBV6-5
J: TRBJ2-2

CDR3: CASSREDRRGTDTQYF
V: TRBV4-2
J: TRBJ2-3

CDR3: CASSSTGPGAETQYF
V: TRBV5-1
J: TRBJ2-5

CDR3: CASRSGERPTDTQYF
V: TRBV6-5
J: TRBJ2-3

CDR3: CATSLGYEQYF
V: TRBV15
J: TRBJ2-7

CDR3: CASSLAGDQPQHF
V: TRBV5-1
J: TRBJ1-5

CDR3: CASSLLAVGGVSYEQYF
V: TRBV11-2
J: TRBJ2-7

CDR3: CATSRPYRGQDNEQFF
V: TRBV15
J: TRBJ2-1

CDR3: CASSLSGSSIQYF
V: TRBV12-3/TRBV12-4
J: TRBJ2-4

CDR3: CASSQASSPGDPYEQYF
V: TRBV4-2
J: TRBJ2-7

CDR3: CASSPLAGTGTSPLHF
V: TRBV5-6
J: TRBJ1-6

CDR3: CASSPGGSNTEAFF
V: TRBV2
J: TRBJ1-1

CDR3: CASSYRTGLRYEQYF
V: TRBV6-2/TRBV6-3
J: TRBJ2-7

CDR3: CASRPREASSYNEQFF
V: TRBV7-9
J: TRBJ2-1

CDR3: CANSYPGGLANTQYF
V: TRBV7-2
J: TRBJ2-3

CDR3: CSVPRDRNTGELFF
V: TRBV29-1
J: TRBJ2-2

CDR3: CASSTDIPYEQYF
V: TRBV19
J: TRBJ2-7

CDR3: CASSRTGGTNEKLFF
V: TRBV4-3
J: TRBJ1-4